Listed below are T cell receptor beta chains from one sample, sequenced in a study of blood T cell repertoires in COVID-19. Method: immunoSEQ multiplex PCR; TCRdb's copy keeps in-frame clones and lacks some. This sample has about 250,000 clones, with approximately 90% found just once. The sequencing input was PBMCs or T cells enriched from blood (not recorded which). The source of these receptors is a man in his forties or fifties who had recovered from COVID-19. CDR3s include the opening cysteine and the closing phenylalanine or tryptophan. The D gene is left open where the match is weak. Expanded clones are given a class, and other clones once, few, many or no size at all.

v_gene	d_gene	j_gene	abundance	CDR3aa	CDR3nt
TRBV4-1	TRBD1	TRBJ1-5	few	CASSQEGTGNNQPQHF	TGCGCCAGCAGCCAAGAGGGGACAGGGAACAATCAGCCCCAGCATTTT
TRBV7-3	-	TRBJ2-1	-	CASSYRDTDNEQFF	TGTGCCAGCAGCTACCGGGACACAGACAATGAGCAGTTCTTC
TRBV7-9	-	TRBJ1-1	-	CASSLYGTSEAFF	TGTGCCAGCAGCCTATACGGGACATCTGAAGCTTTCTTT
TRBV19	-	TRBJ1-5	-	CASNGGEGQPQHF	TGTGCCAGTAATGGAGGGGAAGGTCAGCCCCAGCATTTT
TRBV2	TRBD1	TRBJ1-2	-	CASSETFRQGADNYGYTF	TGTGCCAGCAGTGAAACTTTCCGACAGGGGGCGGATAACTATGGCTACACCTTC
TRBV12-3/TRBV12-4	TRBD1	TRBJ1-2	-	CASSLVQGVCTF	TGTGCCAGCAGTTTAGTACAGGGGGTTTGCACCTTC
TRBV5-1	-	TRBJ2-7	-	CASSLVPTLDTVGYEQYF	TGCGCCAGCAGCTTGGTTCCTACCCTTGACACCGTCGGTTACGAGCAGTACTTC
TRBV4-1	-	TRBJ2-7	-	CASSPRGASSYEQYF	TGCGCCAGCAGCCCTCGGGGTGCCAGCTCCTACGAGCAGTACTTC
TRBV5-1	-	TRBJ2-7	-	CASSLNIPGTYEQYF	TGCGCCAGCAGCCTAAATATCCCAGGGACCTACGAGCAGTACTTC
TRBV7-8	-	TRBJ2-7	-	CASSLGGVKGYEQYF	TGTGCCAGCAGCTTAGGGGGGGTTAAAGGGTACGAGCAGTACTTC
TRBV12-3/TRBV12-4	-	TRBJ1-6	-	CASSGRLNSPLHF	TGTGCCAGCAGTGGGAGGTTAAATTCACCCCTCCACTTT
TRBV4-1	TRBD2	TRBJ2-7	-	CASRRQAHRGRTSGGYEQYF	TGCGCCAGCAGACGACAGGCACACAGGGGTCGGACTAGCGGAGGCTACGAGCAGTACTTC
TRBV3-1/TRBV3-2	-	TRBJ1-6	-	CASKELYNSPLHF	TGTGCCAGCAAAGAACTTTATAATTCACCCCTCCACTTT
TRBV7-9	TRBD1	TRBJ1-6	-	CASRPRTGLNSPLHF	TGTGCCAGCAGACCCCGGACAGGCCTTAATTCACCCCTCCACTTT
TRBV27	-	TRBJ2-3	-	CASSPKGKGIDTQYF	TGTGCCAGCAGTCCAAAGGGAAAGGGGATAGATACGCAGTATTTT
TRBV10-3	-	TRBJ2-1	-	CAIKNDGWTAGEQFF	TGTGCCATCAAAAATGACGGATGGACAGCCGGTGAGCAGTTCTTC
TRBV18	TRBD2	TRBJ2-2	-	CASSPLAGINTGELFF	TGTGCCAGCTCACCCCTAGCGGGGATCAACACCGGGGAGCTGTTTTTT
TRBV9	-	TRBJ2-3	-	CASSVATGTDTQYF	TGTGCCAGCAGCGTAGCTACGGGGACAGATACGCAGTATTTT
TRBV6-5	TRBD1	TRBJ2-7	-	CASSKDWGQGYEQYF	TGTGCCAGCTCAAAGGATTGGGGACAGGGCTACGAGCAGTACTTC
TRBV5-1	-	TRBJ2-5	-	CASSLVGAQETQYF	TGCGCCAGCAGCTTGGTTGGGGCCCAAGAGACCCAGTACTTC
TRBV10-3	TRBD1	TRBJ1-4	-	CAIREPGQEGEKLFF	TGTGCCATCAGAGAACCGGGACAGGAAGGGGAAAAACTGTTTTTT
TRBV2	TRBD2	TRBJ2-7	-	CASSAAGRADF	TGTGCCAGCAGTGCGGCCGGGAGGGCCGACTTC
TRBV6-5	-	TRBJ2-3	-	CASSYVQTDTQYF	TGTGCCAGCAGTTACGTCCAGACAGATACGCAGTATTTT
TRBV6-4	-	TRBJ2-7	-	CASSDSAGTPTYEQYF	TGTGCCAGCAGTGACTCAGCCGGGACACCAACCTACGAGCAGTACTTC
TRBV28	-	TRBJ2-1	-	CASRGRWGYNEQFF	TGTGCCAGCAGAGGGAGGTGGGGGTACAATGAGCAGTTCTTC
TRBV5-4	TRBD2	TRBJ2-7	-	CASRSGLAGDLYEQYF	TGTGCCAGCAGAAGTGGACTAGCGGGAGACCTCTACGAGCAGTACTTC
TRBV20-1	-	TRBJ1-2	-	CSASWGEGYGYTF	TGCAGTGCTAGTTGGGGAGAGGGCTATGGCTACACCTTC
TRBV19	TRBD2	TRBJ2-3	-	CASSRGVGADTQYF	TGTGCCAGTAGCCGGGGGGTTGGGGCAGATACGCAGTATTTT
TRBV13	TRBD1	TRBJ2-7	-	CASSIGTARYEQYF	TGTGCCAGCAGCATCGGGACAGCTCGATACGAGCAGTACTTC
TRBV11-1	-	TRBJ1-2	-	CASSENPRAWGYTF	TGTGCCAGCAGCGAGAACCCCAGGGCTTGGGGCTACACCTTC
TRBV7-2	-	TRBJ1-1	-	CASSPGGNTEAFF	TGTGCCAGCAGCCCCGGCGGAAACACTGAAGCTTTCTTT
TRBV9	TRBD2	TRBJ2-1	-	CASSDGLAPGKFF	TGTGCCAGCAGTGATGGACTAGCCCCCGGAAAGTTCTTC
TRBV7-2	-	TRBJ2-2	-	CASSLDSVVSSGELFF	TGTGCCAGCAGCTTAGACTCTGTCGTAAGTTCCGGGGAGCTGTTTTTT
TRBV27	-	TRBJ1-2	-	CASSPGDGYTF	TGTGCCAGCAGTCCCGGAGATGGCTACACCTTC
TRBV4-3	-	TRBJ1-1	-	CASSQDYGGRTEAFF	TGCGCCAGCAGCCAAGATTACGGGGGGCGGACTGAAGCTTTCTTT
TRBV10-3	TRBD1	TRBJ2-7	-	CAISLTILPGQGLKQYF	TGTGCCATCAGCCTTACTATTTTACCGGGACAGGGACTCAAGCAGTACTTC
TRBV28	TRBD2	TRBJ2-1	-	CASRKAKTSGASNEQFF	TGTGCCAGCAGGAAAGCGAAGACTAGCGGGGCTTCGAATGAGCAGTTCTTC
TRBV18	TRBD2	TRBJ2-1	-	CASSLTRGGDNEQFF	TGTGCCAGCTCACTGACCCGGGGGGGCGACAATGAGCAGTTCTTC
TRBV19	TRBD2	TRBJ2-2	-	CASSMDWLAGTRELFF	TGTGCCAGTAGTATGGATTGGCTAGCGGGGACCCGGGAGCTGTTTTTT
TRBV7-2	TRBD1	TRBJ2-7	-	CASSLGQGRHF	TGTGCCAGCAGCTTAGGACAGGGGCGGCACTTC